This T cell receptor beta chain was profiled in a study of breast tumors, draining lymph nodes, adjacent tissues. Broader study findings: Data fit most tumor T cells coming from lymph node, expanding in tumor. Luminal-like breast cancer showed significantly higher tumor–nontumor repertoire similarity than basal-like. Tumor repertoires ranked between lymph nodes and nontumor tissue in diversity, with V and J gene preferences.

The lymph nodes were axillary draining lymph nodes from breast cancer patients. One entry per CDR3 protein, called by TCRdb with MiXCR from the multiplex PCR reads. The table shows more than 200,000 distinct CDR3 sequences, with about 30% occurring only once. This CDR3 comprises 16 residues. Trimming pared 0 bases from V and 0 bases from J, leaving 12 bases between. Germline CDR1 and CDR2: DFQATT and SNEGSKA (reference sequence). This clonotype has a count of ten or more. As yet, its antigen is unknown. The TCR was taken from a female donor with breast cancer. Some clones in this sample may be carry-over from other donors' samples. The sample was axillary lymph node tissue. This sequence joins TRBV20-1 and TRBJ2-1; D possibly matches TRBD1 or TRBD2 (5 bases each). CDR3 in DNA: TGCAGTGCTAGAGATAGGAAGGGGAGCTCCTACAATGAGCAGTTCTTC. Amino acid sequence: CSARDRKGSSYNEQFF.